Sequencing of this TCR beta chain was carried out in a study of OX40 agonist ivuxolimab in advanced cancers. The table came from immunoSEQ multiplex PCR; TCRdb's copy has only in-frame clones and leaves some out. The table shows some 100,000 clones, with around 94% occurring only once. V shed 6 bases and J 5 bases; nucleotides not matched to a gene: 12. Germline CDR1 and CDR2: WNHNN and SYGVQD (reference sequence). The CDR3 sequence is 17 residues long. The receptor was derived from an adult with an advanced solid tumor such as melanoma, head and neck, liver or kidney cancer. The source material was CD4+ or CD8+ T cells sorted from blood, sampled in a trial of the OX40 agonist ivuxolimab. This chain links TRBV10-1 with TRBJ2-5, with 13 bases that match TRBD2. Here the CDR3 DNA reads TGCGCCAGCAGCTATGGGACTAGCGGGACCAGGAGGGAGACCCAGTACTTC. It is translated as CASSYGTSGTRRETQYF.